This T cell receptor beta chain originates from a study of Graves' ophthalmopathy and Graves' hyperthyroidism. Overall study: Peripheral blood (taken before any treatment) was collected at initial diagnosis.

Using RNA transcripts, the TCR beta CDR3 regions were amplified. The authors performed first-round RT-PCR with HTBI primers and then a second-round multiplex PCR. TCRdb analysed the multiplex PCR reads with MiXCR anew, one entry per CDR3 protein. This table holds under 400,000 distinct CDR3 sequences, about 17% found once. Germline V lookup: CDR1 MNHEY, CDR2 SVGEGT. The CDR3 has 19 amino acids. J lost 2 bases, V lost 3 bases, and 11 bases had no gene match. The sample comprised peripheral blood. This chain links TRBV6-2 or TRBV6-3 with TRBJ1-5; 12 positions agree with TRBD1. The sequence came from an adult man with Graves' ophthalmopathy. Here the CDR3 DNA reads TGTGCCAGCAGTTATCCTAGTGGGACAGGGGGCGTTGGCAATCAGCCCCAGCATTTT. Translating gives CASSYPSGTGGVGNQPQHF.